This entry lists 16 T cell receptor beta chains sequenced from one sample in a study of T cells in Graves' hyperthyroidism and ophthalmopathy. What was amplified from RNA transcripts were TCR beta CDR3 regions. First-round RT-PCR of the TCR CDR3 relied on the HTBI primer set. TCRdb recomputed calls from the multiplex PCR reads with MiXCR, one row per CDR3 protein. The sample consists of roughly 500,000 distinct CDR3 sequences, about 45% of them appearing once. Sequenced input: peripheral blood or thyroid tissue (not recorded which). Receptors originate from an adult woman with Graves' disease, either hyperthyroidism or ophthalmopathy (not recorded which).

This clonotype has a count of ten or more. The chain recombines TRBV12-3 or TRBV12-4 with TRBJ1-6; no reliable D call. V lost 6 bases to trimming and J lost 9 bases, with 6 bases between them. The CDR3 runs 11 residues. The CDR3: CASSSGSPLHF. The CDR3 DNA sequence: TGTGCCAGCAGCTCCGGTTCACCCCTCCACTTT.

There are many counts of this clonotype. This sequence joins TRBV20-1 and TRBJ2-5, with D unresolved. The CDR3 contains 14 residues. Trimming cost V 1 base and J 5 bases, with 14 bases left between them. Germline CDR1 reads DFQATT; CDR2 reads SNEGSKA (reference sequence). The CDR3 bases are TGCAGTGCTAGAGTGCCCCTGGGGATGGAGACCCAGTACTTC. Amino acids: CSARVPLGMETQYF.

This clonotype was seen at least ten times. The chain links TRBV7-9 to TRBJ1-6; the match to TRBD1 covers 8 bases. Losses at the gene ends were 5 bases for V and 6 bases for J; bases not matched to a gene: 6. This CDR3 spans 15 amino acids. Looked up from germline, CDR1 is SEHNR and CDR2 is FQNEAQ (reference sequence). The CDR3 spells CASSRGQGVNSPLHF. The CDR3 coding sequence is TGTGCCAGCAGCCGCGGACAGGGAGTTAATTCACCCCTCCACTTT.

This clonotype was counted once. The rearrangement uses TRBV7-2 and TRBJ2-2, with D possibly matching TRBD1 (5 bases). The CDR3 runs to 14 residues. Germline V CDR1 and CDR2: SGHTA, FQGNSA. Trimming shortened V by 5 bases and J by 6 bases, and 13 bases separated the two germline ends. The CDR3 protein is CASSAGWSAGELFF. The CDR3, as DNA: TGTGCCAGCAGCGCAGGGTGGAGCGCCGGGGAGCTGTTTTTT.

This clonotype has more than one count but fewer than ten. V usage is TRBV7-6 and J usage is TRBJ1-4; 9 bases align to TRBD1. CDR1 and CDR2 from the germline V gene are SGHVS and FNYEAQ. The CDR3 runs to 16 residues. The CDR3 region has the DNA TGTGCGCGAGGGGGGACAGGGCCAGTTATAGGGGAAAAACTGTTTTTT. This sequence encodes CARGGTGPVIGEKLFF.

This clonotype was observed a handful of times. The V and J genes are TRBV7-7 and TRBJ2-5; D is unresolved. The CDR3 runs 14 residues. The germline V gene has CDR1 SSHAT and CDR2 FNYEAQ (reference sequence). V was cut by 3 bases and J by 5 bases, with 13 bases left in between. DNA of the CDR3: TGTGCCAGCAGCTTCAAGGTCGATGGCGAGACCCAGTACTTC. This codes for CASSFKVDGETQYF. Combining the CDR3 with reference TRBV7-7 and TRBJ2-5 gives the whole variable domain GAGVSQSPRYKVTKRGQDVTLRCDPISSHATLYWYQQALGQGPEFLTYFNYEAQPDKSGLPSDRFSAERPEGSISTLTIQRTEQRDSAMYRCASSFKVDGETQYFGPGTRLLVL.

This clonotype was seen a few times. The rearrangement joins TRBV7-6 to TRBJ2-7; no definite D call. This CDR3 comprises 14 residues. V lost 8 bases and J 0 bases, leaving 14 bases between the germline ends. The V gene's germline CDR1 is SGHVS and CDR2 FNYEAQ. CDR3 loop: CASSPRWDSYEQYF. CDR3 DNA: TGTGCCAGCTCCCCGCGTTGGGACTCCTACGAGCAGTACTTC.

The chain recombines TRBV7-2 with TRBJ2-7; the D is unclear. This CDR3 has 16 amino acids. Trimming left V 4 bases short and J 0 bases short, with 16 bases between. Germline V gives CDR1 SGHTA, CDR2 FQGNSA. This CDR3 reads CASSSKRTLTSYEQYF. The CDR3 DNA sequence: TGTGCCAGCAGCTCCAAACGGACCCTCACCTCCTACGAGCAGTACTTC.

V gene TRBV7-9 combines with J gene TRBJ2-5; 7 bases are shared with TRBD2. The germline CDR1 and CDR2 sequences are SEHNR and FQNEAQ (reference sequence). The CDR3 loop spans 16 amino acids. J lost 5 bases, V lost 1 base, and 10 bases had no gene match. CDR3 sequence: CASSLDWASGGETQYF. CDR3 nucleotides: TGTGCCAGCAGCTTAGATTGGGCTAGCGGAGGGGAGACCCAGTACTTC.

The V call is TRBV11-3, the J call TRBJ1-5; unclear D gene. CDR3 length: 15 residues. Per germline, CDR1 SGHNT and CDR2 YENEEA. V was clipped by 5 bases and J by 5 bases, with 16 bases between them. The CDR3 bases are TGTGCCAGCAGCCCCATTGGTCTCGAGGATCAGCCCCAGCATTTT. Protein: CASSPIGLEDQPQHF.

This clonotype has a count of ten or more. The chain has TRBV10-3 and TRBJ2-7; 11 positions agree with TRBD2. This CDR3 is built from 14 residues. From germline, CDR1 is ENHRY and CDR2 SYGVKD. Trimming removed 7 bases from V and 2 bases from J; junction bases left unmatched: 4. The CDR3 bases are TGTGCCATCACCGGGACTAGCGGAACCTACGAGCAGTACTTC. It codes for CAITGTSGTYEQYF.

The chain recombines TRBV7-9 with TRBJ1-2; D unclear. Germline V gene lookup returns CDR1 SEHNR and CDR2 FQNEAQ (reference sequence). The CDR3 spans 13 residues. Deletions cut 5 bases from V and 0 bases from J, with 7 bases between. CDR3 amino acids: CASSPTTNYGYTF. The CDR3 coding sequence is TGTGCCAGCAGCCCGACAACTAACTATGGCTACACCTTC.

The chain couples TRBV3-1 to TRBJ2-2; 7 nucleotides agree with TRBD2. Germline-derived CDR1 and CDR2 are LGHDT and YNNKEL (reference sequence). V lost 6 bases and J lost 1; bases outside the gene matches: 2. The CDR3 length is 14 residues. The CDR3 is CASSQRENTGELFF. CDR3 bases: TGTGCCAGCAGTCAGCGGGAGAACACCGGGGAGCTGTTTTTT.

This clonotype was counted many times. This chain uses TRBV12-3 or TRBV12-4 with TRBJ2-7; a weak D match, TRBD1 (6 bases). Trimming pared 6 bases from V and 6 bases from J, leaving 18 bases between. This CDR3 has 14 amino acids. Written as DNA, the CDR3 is TGTGCCAGCAGCCGCACAGGGCCCGTCCCCGAGCAGTACTTC. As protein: CASSRTGPVPEQYF.

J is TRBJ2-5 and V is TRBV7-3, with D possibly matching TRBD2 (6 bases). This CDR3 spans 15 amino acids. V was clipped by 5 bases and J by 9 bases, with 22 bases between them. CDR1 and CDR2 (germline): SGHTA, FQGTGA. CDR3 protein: CASSPGAGVGEAQYF. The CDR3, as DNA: TGTGCCAGCAGCCCCGGTGCGGGTGTTGGGGAGGCCCAGTACTTC.

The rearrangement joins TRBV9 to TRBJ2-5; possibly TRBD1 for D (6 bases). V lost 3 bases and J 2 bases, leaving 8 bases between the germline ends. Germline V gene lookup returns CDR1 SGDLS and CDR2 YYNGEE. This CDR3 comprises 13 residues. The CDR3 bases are TGTGCCAGCAGCGCAGGGGTACAAGAGACCCAGTACTTC. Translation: CASSAGVQETQYF.